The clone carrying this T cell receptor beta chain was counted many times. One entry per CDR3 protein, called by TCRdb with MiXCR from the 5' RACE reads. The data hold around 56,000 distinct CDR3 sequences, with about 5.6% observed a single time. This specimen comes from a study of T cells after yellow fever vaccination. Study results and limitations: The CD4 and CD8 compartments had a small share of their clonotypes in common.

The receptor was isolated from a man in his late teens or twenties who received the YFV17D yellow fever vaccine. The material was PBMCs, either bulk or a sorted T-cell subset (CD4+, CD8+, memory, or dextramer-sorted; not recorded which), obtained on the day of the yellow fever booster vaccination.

The CDR3 loop reads CASSPKTGSSYNSPLHF. The CDR3 coding sequence is TGCGCCAGCAGCCCTAAGACAGGGAGCTCCTATAATTCACCCCTCCACTTT. This rearrangement joins TRBV4-1 to TRBJ1-6; 7 bases map to TRBD1. Trimming removed 4 bases from V and 0 bases from J; junction bases left unmatched: 6. CDR3 length: 17 amino acids. Germline assignment: CDR1 MGHRA and CDR2 YSYEKL.